This TCR beta chain comes out of a study of post-analysis software for immune sequencing data (dated by TCRdb to between 2015 and 2016). Some background on the complete study: The recorded disease courses included relapsing-remitting, secondary progressive and progressive-relapsing multiple sclerosis, and some patients had no subtype annotation. Patient repertoires were compared against about twelve previously published healthy control repertoires from donors aged about 6 to 26 years. A subset of samples was prepared in parallel using single-end sample barcoding, then pooled and co-amplified after Illumina adapter ligation. Overall study outcomes, separate from this receptor: Patients showed significantly higher frequencies than controls for roughly five TRBV segments, among them TRBV5-6, TRBV5-1 and TRBV20-1. When samples were clustered directly using the F measure, samples prepared in the same batch co-clustered strongly, which prompted a batch-effect correction. Normalized Chao1 diversity was significantly lower in multiple sclerosis patients than controls, suggesting substantial peripheral T-cell clonal expansion. The multiple sclerosis patient group was slightly younger than the control group.

The library was made by PCR. This sample was sequenced with an Illumina HiSeq 2500. To reduce PCR and sequencing biases, unique molecular identifiers were built into the TCR beta cDNA libraries. Every 1 to 10 million input T cells yielded approximately 500,000 cDNA molecules, meaning each molecule approximated one T cell. The patient libraries were prepared and sequenced using the same protocol as the earlier healthy control dataset. Samples belonging to the same batch were prepared together, multiplexed and sequenced on a shared HiSeq lane. The original pipeline was this. MIGEC was used to process the raw barcoded reads, and molecular identifier groups with only a single read were discarded before consensus assembly and CDR3 extraction. Clonotype tables were post-analysed with VDJtools, and diversity was normalized by down-sampling all datasets to the smallest sample size. Repertoire overlap clustering matched CDR3 amino acid but not nucleotide sequences to correct batch-related cross-sample contamination. TCRdb reprocessing: public reads trimmed at Q25 with fastp, clones called with MiXCR, in-frame beta chains kept. Each CDR3 protein gets just one entry, which takes the most common genes and DNA from the rows behind it. Clone size and V and J calls follow TCRdb, not the original study. Counted in this sample were hundreds of thousands of distinct CDR3 sequences; approximately 42% of them appeared once. 6% to 9% of the sample is taken by the ten largest.

TCR beta repertoires were profiled from peripheral blood of approximately 13 young patients with multiple sclerosis to demonstrate the VDJtools post-analysis software. Multiple sclerosis patients were children and adolescents aged about 6 to 15 years. In the case of this clonotype: No antigen is known for it. No qualities accompany the bases; no much larger clone lies one base away.

The V end loses 5 bases and the J end loses 0 bases, and a stretch of 23 bases separates them. The germline V gene (reference sequence) supplies CDR1 MNHEY and CDR2 SMNVEV. Taken from cysteine to phenylalanine, the CDR3 has 18 residues. The only DNA kept is the CDR3, 54 bases in frame from the first base. Sequencing input: blood. This chain joins TRBV27 to TRBJ2-7; the D gene is perhaps TRBD1, from 5 matching bases. The TCR was taken from a girl aged 2-10 years with multiple sclerosis. In nucleotides, the sequence is TGTGCCAGCAGTGCAAATCACGACACAGGCCAGAGCTCCTACGAGCAGTACTTC. This gives the protein CASSANHDTGQSSYEQYF.